This T cell receptor beta chain emerged from a study of metastatic and nonmetastatic thyroid tumors. CDR3 length: 16 residues. Trimming left V 2 bases short and J 3 bases short, with 14 bases between. Every patient underwent thyroid surgery untreated. From the PCR reads, TCRdb re-called clones with MiXCR. The sample contains approximately 50,000 clones, roughly 20% of which appear only once. There are a few counts of this clone. This sequence was found in a female donor with papillary thyroid cancer or a benign thyroid nodule (not recorded which). Some clones in this sample may be carry-over from other donors' samples. The rearrangement uses TRBV12-3 or TRBV12-4 and TRBJ1-5; D is uncertain. The specimen was blood. CDR3 nucleotide sequence: TGTGCCAGCAGTTTACGGATCTTGTGGCTCAATCAGCCCCAGCATTTT. Translating gives CASSLRILWLNQPQHF.